Below are 19 T cell receptor beta chains sequenced from a single sample in a study of shared clonotypes between healthy human individuals (dated by TCRdb to the early 2020s). For the CD8 naive samples, CD45RO-negative cells were positively selected for CCR7, yielding a CD45RA+CCR7+ population from which TemRA cells were excluded. The library was obtained by the immunoSEQ multiplex PCR assay. TCRdb stores this immuneACCESS table with in-frame sequences only. Part of the clones is absent; in the studies checked, under half of the shortfall reflects unresolved V genes, and no reason is known for the rest. The sample table holds approximately 1.9 million clones, of which around 95% were seen once. The ten largest make up roughly 1.7% of the sample. The sequencing input was naive CD8+ T cells from PBMCs. Taken with the paper, the label for cell subset or site translates to: CD45RA+CCR7+. These receptors all stem from a man aged 18 to 29 in good health. Some clones in this sample may be carry-over from other donors' samples.

V is TRBV4-2 and J is TRBJ1-5; the D is unclear. Per germline, CDR1 LGHNA and CDR2 YNFKEQ. The CDR3 totals 15 residues. V dropped 0 bases and J dropped 3 bases, with 9 bases sitting between them. The CDR3 nucleotides are TGTGCCAGCAGCCAAGAGGCGGAAGACAATCAGCCCCAGCATTTT. The encoded protein is CASSQEAEDNQPQHF.

The V call is TRBV29-1, the J call TRBJ2-5; no reliable D call. V was pared by 5 bases and J by 2 bases, with 12 bases between. CDR1 SQVTM and CDR2 ANQGSEA come from the germline V gene. The CDR3 has 13 amino acids. As DNA, the CDR3 is TGCAGCGTTTTCACAACTGATCAAGAGACCCAGTACTTC. This sequence encodes CSVFTTDQETQYF. Full variable domain (outside the CDR3, taken from reference TRBV29-1 and TRBJ2-5): SAVISQKPSRDICQRGTSLTIQCQVDSQVTMMFWYRQQPGQSLTLIATANQGSEATYESGFVIDKFPISRPNLTFSTLTVSNMSPEDSSIYLCSVFTTDQETQYFGPGTRLLVL.

Note on this clone: Other DNA sequences in the same sample also yield this CDR3. V is TRBV9 and J is TRBJ2-7; a possible D gene is TRBD2 (6 bases). CDR1 and CDR2 from the germline V gene are SGDLS and YYNGEE. V lost 0 bases and J 0 bases, leaving 10 bases between the germline ends. The CDR3 extends over 15 amino acids. CDR3 DNA: TGTGCCAGCAGCGTAGGTGTCGGGAGCTCCTACGAGCAGTACTTC. Translation: CASSVGVGSSYEQYF.

The rearrangement links TRBV7-2 to TRBJ2-2; D is unresolved. The CDR3 is made up of 16 amino acids. Germline V gene data show CDR1 as SGHTA and CDR2 as FQGNSA. V shed 5 bases and J shed 0 bases, with 13 bases lying between them. The CDR3 spells CASSPGPYANTGELFF. The CDR3 nucleotides are TGTGCCAGCAGCCCTGGGCCCTACGCGAACACCGGGGAGCTGTTTTTT. Variable domain in full (rest from reference TRBV7-2 and TRBJ2-2): GAGVSQSPSNKVTEKGKDVELRCDPISGHTALYWYRQSLGQGLEFLIYFQGNSAPDKSGLPSDRFSAERTGGSVSTLTIQRTQQEDSAVYLCASSPGPYANTGELFFGEGSRLTVL.

This clone was seen a single time. V is TRBV5-1 and J is TRBJ2-7; a possible D gene is TRBD1 (6 bases). V lost 2 bases and J lost 3, with 15 bases in between. The germline CDR1 and CDR2 sequences are SGHRS and YFSETQ. CDR3 length: 15 residues. Here the CDR3 reads CASSLTGSGNYEQYF. CDR3 coding DNA: TGCGCCAGCAGCTTAACAGGGTCGGGGAACTACGAGCAGTACTTC.

The rearrangement uses TRBV7-3 and TRBJ2-7, with 7 positions matching TRBD2. The V gene end was trimmed by 0 bases and the J gene end by 6 bases; junction bases not matched to a gene: 8. The CDR3 totals 15 residues. Germline V gene data show CDR1 as SGHTA and CDR2 as FQGTGA. In DNA, the CDR3 is TGTGCCAGCAGCTTAACGGGCGGGAGCCTTGGCGAGCAGTACTTC. Translated, it gives CASSLTGGSLGEQYF.

The chain carries TRBV13 and TRBJ2-1; tentative D call: TRBD1 (6 bases). Germline CDR1 is PRHDT and CDR2 is FYEKMQ (reference sequence). Trimming left V 1 base short and J 8 bases short, with 15 bases between. The CDR3 runs to 15 residues. The CDR3 spells CASSLVSQGFDEQFF. DNA of the CDR3: TGTGCCAGCAGCTTAGTCTCCCAGGGGTTTGATGAGCAGTTCTTC.

This chain links TRBV28 with TRBJ2-4; 8 nucleotides line up with TRBD2. This CDR3 has 15 residues. The trim removed 5 bases at V and 3 bases at J, leaving 6 bases unmatched. The germline gives CDR1 MDHEN, CDR2 SYDVKM. CDR3: CASSRFRGGKNIQYF. The CDR3 DNA is TGTGCCAGCAGTAGGTTCCGGGGGGGCAAAAACATTCAGTACTTC.

This sequence joins TRBV11-1 and TRBJ2-2; D is possibly TRBD1 or TRBD2 (5 bases each). Trimming left V 2 bases short and J 6 bases short, with 25 bases between. The CDR3 has 19 residues. From germline, CDR1 is SGHAT and CDR2 FQDESV (reference sequence). The CDR3 DNA reads as TGTGCCAGCAGCTTATACATCCTGGGGCCTCGAGGCGGGCCCGGGGAGCTGTTTTTT. Residues: CASSLYILGPRGGPGELFF.

The V gene is TRBV7-2, the J gene TRBJ2-2; D not certain. Germline values: CDR1 SGHTA, CDR2 FQGNSA. The CDR3 consists of 13 residues. The V end lost 7 bases, the J end lost 6 bases, and 12 bases lay between the germline ends. This CDR3 is CASNLPSSGELFF. DNA for the CDR3: TGTGCCAGCAACCTCCCCAGTTCCGGGGAGCTGTTTTTT.

The V and J genes are TRBV27 and TRBJ2-3; tentatively, D is TRBD1 or TRBD2 (5 bases each). The V gene's germline CDR1 is MNHEY and CDR2 SMNVEV (reference sequence). Trimming left V 6 bases short and J 7 bases short, with 14 bases between. The CDR3 extends over 13 amino acids. The CDR3 DNA reads TGTGCCAGCAGCCGGGACCAGGGTAATACGCAGTATTTT. Its translation is CASSRDQGNTQYF.

The chain is built from TRBV6-5 and TRBJ2-3, with TRBD2 matching over 10 bases. Germline V gives CDR1 MNHEY, CDR2 SVGAGI. The V segment lost 7 bases and the J segment 6 bases; nucleotides outside the gene matches: 10. The length of the CDR3 is 15 residues. The CDR3 spells CASTKLAGTPDTQYF. The CDR3 DNA follows: TGTGCCAGCACAAAACTAGCGGGAACCCCGGATACGCAGTATTTT.

This clone was observed a few times. Other DNA variants within this sample encode the same CDR3. The V gene is TRBV29-1, the J gene TRBJ1-2, with unresolved D. The length of the CDR3 is 12 residues. CDR1 is SQVTM, CDR2 ANQGSEA, per germline. The ends were cut back, 2 bases at V and 3 bases at J, with 7 bases in the middle. The CDR3 DNA follows: TGCAGCGTTGAAACCGGTTACTATGGCTACACCTTC. Translated: CSVETGYYGYTF.

The V gene is TRBV5-6, the J gene TRBJ2-3; possible D gene TRBD1, 6 bases. The V gene lost 2 bases and the J gene lost 5 bases, with 15 bases spanning the gap. This CDR3 contains 15 residues. Per germline, CDR1 SGHDT and CDR2 YYEEEE. The CDR3 spells CASSLFTGLVDTQYF. The CDR3 DNA sequence: TGTGCCAGCAGCTTATTTACAGGGCTGGTAGATACGCAGTATTTT.

The chain has TRBV27 and TRBJ2-7, with TRBD1 matching over 7 bases. Germline V gene lookup returns CDR1 MNHEY and CDR2 SMNVEV (reference sequence). Trimming took 6 bases from V and 5 from J; bases not matched to a gene: 7. CDR3 length: 13 residues. The CDR3 reads CASSDRDRDEQYF. CDR3 in DNA: TGTGCCAGCAGCGACAGGGATCGGGACGAGCAGTACTTC.

This clone was counted a single time. The rearrangement joins TRBV5-4 to TRBJ1-2; D is possibly TRBD1 (6 bases). Per the germline V gene, CDR1 is SGHNT and CDR2 is YYREEE (reference sequence). The CDR3 has 15 amino acids. Between the trimmed V and J ends, which lost 3 bases and 2 bases, there was a span of 14 bases. The CDR3 coding sequence is TGTGCCAGCAGCTACCGAGGACAGCCGAACTATGGCTACACCTTC. This gives the protein CASSYRGQPNYGYTF.

V and J are TRBV10-3 and TRBJ1-2; the D gene is possibly TRBD1 (5 bases). Germline assignment: CDR1 ENHRY and CDR2 SYGVKD. V lost 6 bases, J lost 8 bases, and 16 bases lay in between. The CDR3 has 13 amino acids. The CDR3 is CAISPDGAWGYTF. The CDR3 DNA reads as TGTGCCATCAGCCCAGATGGGGCTTGGGGCTACACCTTC.

This chain links TRBV28 with TRBJ1-2; D possibly corresponds to TRBD1 (6 bases). The germline V and J ends were trimmed by 1 base and 4 bases, with 25 bases remaining between them. Germline values: CDR1 MDHEN, CDR2 SYDVKM. The CDR3 consists of 19 residues. The CDR3 reads CASSLSVAEERQEVYGYTF. Written as DNA, the CDR3 is TGTGCCAGCAGTTTATCGGTAGCGGAGGAGCGACAGGAGGTCTATGGCTACACCTTC.

This chain links TRBV10-1 with TRBJ2-2; perhaps TRBD1 as D (6 bases). The CDR3 totals 16 residues. Germline values: CDR1 WNHNN, CDR2 SYGVQD (reference sequence). Trimming pared 3 bases from V and 2 bases from J, leaving 13 bases between. CDR3 DNA: TGCGCCAGCAGTGACCCCGGGACAAGAAACACCGGGGAGCTGTTTTTT. It translates to CASSDPGTRNTGELFF.